The 13 T cell receptor beta chains below come from one sample, sequenced in a study of T cells expressing NK-cell markers. TCRdb re-called the 5' RACE reads; one entry per CDR3 protein, DNA not given. In total, the table holds about 450,000 distinct CDR3 sequences. Sequencing was performed on blood T cells: a sorted CD56 or NKG2C T cell subset, CD4+ or CD8+ T cells, or bulk PBMC T cells (not recorded which). All receptors derive from a woman between 18 and 70 years old in good health.

The V gene is TRBV29-1, the J gene TRBJ1-1; no DNA is available, so the TRBD1 call from TCRdb remains unchecked. The V gene's germline CDR1 is SQVTM and CDR2 ANQGSEA. This CDR3 is built from 14 residues. The CDR3 region is CSVGGQGPGTEAFF.

The chain has TRBV18 and TRBJ2-5. Germline V gene data show CDR1 as KGHSH and CDR2 as LQKENI. The CDR3 has 13 amino acids. CDR3 sequence reads: CASSLDSQETQYF.

The chain is built from TRBV11-2 and TRBJ2-5; checking the TCRdb D call of TRBD2 is not possible without DNA. Per germline, CDR1 SGHAT and CDR2 FQNNGV. CDR3 length equals 17 residues. CDR3 protein: CASSPGLAGKYQETQYF.

The gene calls are TRBV19 and TRBJ1-6; TCRdb selects TRBD1, and the lack of DNA leaves this call unchecked. This CDR3 is 15 amino acids long. Germline V gives CDR1 LNHDA, CDR2 SQIVND (reference sequence). CDR3 sequence: CASSPRQGPYSPLHF.

The V gene is TRBV25-1, the J gene TRBJ2-3; TCRdb proposes TRBD2, but this gene call is untestable without DNA. In germline, CDR1 is MGHDK, CDR2 SYGVNS. The CDR3 covers 13 residues. CDR3 loop: CASSEYLHDTQYF.

CDR3 sequence reads: CASSPNPTGNSYNEQFF. The chain uses TRBV7-9 and TRBJ2-1. The CDR3 loop spans 17 amino acids. CDR1 is SEHNR and CDR2 is FQNEAQ in the germline V gene (reference sequence).

The chain couples TRBV2 to TRBJ2-1; the D call from TCRdb, TRBD2, cannot be confirmed without DNA. The CDR3 totals 13 residues. Germline loops: CDR1 SNHLY, CDR2 FYNNEI. This chain's CDR3 is CASSGTKRDEQFF.

This chain joins TRBV24-1 and TRBJ2-3; TCRdb gives TRBD2 as the D gene, but with no DNA this cannot be confirmed. CDR1 is KGHDR, CDR2 SFDVKD, per germline. CDR3 size: 16 residues. The chain's CDR3 is CATSDLTSQSTDTQYF.

The chain is built from TRBV7-9 and TRBJ2-1; TCRdb picks TRBD1, but there is no DNA to check that call. This CDR3 region has 16 residues. Per the germline V gene, CDR1 is SEHNR and CDR2 is FQNEAQ (reference sequence). The CDR3 region is CASSPRFGAYYNEQFF.

The chain links TRBV20-1 to TRBJ1-2; TCRdb's D call of TRBD1 is untestable without DNA. CDR3 size: 15 residues. In germline, CDR1 is DFQATT, CDR2 SNEGSKA (reference sequence). The CDR3 is CSAYVQTGIGYGYTF.

J is TRBJ1-1 and V is TRBV20-1; TCRdb gives TRBD1 as the D gene, but with no DNA this cannot be confirmed. Germline V CDR1 and CDR2: DFQATT, SNEGSKA (reference sequence). The CDR3 runs 13 residues. The CDR3 loop reads CSAPWGGGTEAFF.

The chain couples TRBV10-3 to TRBJ2-5; as DNA is missing, the TRBD1 call by TCRdb cannot be tested. Per germline, CDR1 ENHRY and CDR2 SYGVKD. The CDR3 has 12 residues. CDR3 protein: CAAGEYQETQYF.

This chain connects TRBV7-9 to TRBJ1-1. The CDR3 sequence is 15 residues long. Germline lookup yields CDR1 SEHNR and CDR2 FQNEAQ (reference sequence). CDR3 protein: CASSLEGFMNTEAFF.